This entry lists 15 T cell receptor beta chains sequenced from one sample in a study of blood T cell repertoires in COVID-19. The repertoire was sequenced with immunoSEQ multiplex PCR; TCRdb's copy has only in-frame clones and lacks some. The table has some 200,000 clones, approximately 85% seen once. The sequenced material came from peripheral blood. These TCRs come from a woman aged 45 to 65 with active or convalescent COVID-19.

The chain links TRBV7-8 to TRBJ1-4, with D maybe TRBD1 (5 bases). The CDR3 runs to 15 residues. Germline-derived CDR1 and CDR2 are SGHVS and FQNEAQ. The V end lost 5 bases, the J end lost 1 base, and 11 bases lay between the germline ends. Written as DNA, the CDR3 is TGTGCCAGCAGCGAGAAGGGGATAACTAATGAAAAACTGTTTTTT. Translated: CASSEKGITNEKLFF.

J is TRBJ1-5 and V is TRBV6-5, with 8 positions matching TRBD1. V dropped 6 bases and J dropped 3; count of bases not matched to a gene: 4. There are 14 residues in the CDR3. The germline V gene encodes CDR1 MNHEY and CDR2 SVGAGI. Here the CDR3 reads CASRGQGINQPQHF. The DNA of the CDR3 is TGTGCCAGCAGAGGACAGGGCATCAATCAGCCCCAGCATTTT.

The CDR3 region has the DNA TGTGCCACCAGTGTGGGTTCAGCGGGGGCCCTTTCCCACACTGAAGCTTTCTTT. Translating it yields CATSVGSAGALSHTEAFF. This chain uses TRBV24-1 with TRBJ1-1, with TRBD1 as a possible D gene (6 bases). V was trimmed by 5 bases and J by 3 bases, leaving 24 bases between them. From germline, CDR1 is KGHDR and CDR2 SFDVKD. The CDR3 totals 18 residues.

The CDR3 region is CATKTGVNTGELFF. The CDR3 nucleotides read TGTGCCACCAAGACAGGGGTGAACACCGGGGAGCTGTTTTTT. The chain joins TRBV11-2 to TRBJ2-2, with 8 bases identical to TRBD1. The V gene's germline CDR1 is SGHAT and CDR2 FQNNGV. This CDR3 region has 14 residues. Losses at the gene ends were 10 bases for V and 1 base for J; bases not matched to a gene: 5.

This chain's CDR3 is CASSFARNYGYTF. In DNA form, the CDR3 reads TGTGCCAGCAGTTTCGCACGGAACTATGGCTACACCTTC. This chain uses TRBV27 with TRBJ1-2; no clear D gene. The CDR3 length is 13 residues. Germline V CDR1 and CDR2: MNHEY, SMNVEV (reference sequence). V was clipped by 3 bases and J by 2 bases, with 7 bases between them.

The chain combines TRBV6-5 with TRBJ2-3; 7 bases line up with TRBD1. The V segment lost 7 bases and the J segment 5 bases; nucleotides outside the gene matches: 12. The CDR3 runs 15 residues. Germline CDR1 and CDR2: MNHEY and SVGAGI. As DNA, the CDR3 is TGTGCCAGCAATCGACAGGGACGGGTGGGAGATACGCAGTATTTT. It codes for CASNRQGRVGDTQYF.

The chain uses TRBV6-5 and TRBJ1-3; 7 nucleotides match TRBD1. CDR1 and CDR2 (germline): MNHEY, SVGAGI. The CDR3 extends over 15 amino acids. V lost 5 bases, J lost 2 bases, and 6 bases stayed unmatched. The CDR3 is CASSRGQRTGNTIYF. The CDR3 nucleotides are TGTGCCAGCAGTCGGGGACAGAGGACTGGAAACACCATATATTTT.

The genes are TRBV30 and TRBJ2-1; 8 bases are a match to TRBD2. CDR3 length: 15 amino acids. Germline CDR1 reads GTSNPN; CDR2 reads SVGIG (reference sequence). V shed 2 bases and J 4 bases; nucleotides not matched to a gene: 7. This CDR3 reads CAWSSGASGYNEQFF. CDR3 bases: TGTGCCTGGAGTTCGGGGGCTAGCGGGTACAATGAGCAGTTCTTC.

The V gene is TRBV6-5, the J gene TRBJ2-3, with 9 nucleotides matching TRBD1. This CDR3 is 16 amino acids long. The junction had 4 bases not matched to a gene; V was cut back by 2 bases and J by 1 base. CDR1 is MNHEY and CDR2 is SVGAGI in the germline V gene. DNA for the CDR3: TGTGCCAGCAGTTACGCCCGGGACAGGGGCACAGATACGCAGTATTTT. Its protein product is CASSYARDRGTDTQYF.

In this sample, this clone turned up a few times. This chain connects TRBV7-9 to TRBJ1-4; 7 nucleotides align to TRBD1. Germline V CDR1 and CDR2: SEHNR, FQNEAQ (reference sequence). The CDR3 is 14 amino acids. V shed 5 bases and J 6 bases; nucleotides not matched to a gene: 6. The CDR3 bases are TGTGCCAGCAGCATGAGACAGGGAGATGAAAAACTGTTTTTT. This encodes CASSMRQGDEKLFF.

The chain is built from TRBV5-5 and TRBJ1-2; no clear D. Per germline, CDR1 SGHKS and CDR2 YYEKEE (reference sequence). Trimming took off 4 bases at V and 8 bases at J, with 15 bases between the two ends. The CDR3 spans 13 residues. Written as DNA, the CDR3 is TGTGCCAGCAGCCCCGGAGGGAAAATCGGCTACACCTTC. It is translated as CASSPGGKIGYTF.

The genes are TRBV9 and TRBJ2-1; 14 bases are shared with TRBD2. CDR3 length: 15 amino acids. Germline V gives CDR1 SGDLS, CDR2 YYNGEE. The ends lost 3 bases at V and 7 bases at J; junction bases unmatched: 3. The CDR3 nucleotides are TGTGCCAGCAGCGCCTGGACTAGCGGGGGGAATGAGCAGTTCTTC. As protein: CASSAWTSGGNEQFF.

Here the CDR3 DNA reads TGTGCCAGCAGCTTCTCCGGGACAGGGGGAACTGAAGCTTTCTTT. Encoded protein: CASSFSGTGGTEAFF. The rearrangement joins TRBV7-6 to TRBJ1-1, with 11 bases that match TRBD1. Trimming took 3 bases from V and 5 from J; bases not matched to a gene: 5. CDR1 is SGHVS and CDR2 is FNYEAQ in the germline V gene. There are 15 residues in the CDR3.

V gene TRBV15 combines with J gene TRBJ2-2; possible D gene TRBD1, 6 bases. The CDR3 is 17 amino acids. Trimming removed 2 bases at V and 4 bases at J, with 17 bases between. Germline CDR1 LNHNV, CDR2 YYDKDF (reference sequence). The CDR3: CATSRPAGTSTTGELFF. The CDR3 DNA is TGTGCCACCAGCAGACCCGCCGGGACATCAACCACCGGGGAGCTGTTTTTT. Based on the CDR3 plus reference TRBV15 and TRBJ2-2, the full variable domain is DAMVIQNPRYQVTQFGKPVTLSCSQTLNHNVMYWYQQKSSQAPKLLFHYYDKDFNNEADTPDNFQSRRPNTSFCFLDIRSPGLGDTAMYLCATSRPAGTSTTGELFFGEGSRLTVL.

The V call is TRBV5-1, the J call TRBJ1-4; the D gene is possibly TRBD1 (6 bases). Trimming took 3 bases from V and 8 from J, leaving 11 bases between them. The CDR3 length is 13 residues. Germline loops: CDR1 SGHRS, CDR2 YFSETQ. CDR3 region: CASSSGRGEKLFF. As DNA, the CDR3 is TGCGCCAGCAGCTCCGGAAGGGGGGAAAAACTGTTTTTT.